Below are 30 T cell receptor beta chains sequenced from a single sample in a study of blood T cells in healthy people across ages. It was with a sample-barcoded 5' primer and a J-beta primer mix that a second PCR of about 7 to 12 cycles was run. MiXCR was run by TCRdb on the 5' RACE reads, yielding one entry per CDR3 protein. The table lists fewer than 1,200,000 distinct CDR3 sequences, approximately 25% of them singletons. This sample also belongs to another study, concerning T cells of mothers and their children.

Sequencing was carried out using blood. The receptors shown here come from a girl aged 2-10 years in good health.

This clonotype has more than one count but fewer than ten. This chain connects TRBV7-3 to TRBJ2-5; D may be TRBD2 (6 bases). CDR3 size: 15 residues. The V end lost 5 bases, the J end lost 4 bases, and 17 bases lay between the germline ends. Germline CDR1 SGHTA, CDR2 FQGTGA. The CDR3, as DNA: TGTGCCAGCAGCGAACAAAGCGGGCTCCCAGAGACCCAGTACTTC. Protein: CASSEQSGLPETQYF.

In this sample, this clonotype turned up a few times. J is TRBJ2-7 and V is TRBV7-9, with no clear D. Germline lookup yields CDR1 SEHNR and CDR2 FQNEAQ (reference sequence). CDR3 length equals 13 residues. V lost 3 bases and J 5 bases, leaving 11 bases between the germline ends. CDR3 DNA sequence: TGTGCCAGCAGCTTCTTGGACCGCGACGAGCAGTACTTC. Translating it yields CASSFLDRDEQYF.

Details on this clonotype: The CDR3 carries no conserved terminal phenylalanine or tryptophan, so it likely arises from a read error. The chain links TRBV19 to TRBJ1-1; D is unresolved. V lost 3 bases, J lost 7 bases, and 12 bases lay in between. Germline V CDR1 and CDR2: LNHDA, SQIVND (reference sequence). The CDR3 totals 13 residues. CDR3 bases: TGTGCCAGTAGTATGACGGCGTCAATTGAAGCTTTCCTT. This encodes CASSMTASIEAFL.

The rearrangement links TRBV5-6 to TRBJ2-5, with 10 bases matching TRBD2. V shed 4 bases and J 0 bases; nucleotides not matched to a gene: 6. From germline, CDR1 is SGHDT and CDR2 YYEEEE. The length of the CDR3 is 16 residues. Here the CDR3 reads CASSGSAGGNQETQYF. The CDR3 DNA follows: TGTGCCAGCAGCGGTTCAGCGGGGGGGAACCAAGAGACCCAGTACTTC.

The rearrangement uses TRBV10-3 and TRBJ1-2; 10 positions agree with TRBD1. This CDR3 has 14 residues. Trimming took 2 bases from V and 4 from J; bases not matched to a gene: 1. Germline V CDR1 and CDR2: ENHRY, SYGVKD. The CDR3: CAISERQGAYGYTF. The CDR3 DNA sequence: TGTGCCATCAGTGAGAGACAGGGGGCCTATGGCTACACCTTC.

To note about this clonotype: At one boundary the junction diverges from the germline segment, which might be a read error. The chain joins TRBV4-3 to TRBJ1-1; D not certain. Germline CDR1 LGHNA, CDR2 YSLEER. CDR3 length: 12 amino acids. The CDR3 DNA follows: TGCGCCAGCAGCTATTTCGGGAGTGAAGCCTTCTTT. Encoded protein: CASSYFGSEAFF.

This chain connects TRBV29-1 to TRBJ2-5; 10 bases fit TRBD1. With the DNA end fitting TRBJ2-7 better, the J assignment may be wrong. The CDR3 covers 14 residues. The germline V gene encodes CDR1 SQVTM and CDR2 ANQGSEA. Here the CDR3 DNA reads TGCAGCATAAACGGTGGGGACAGGGGATACGAGCAGTACTTC. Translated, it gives CSINGGDRGYEQYF.

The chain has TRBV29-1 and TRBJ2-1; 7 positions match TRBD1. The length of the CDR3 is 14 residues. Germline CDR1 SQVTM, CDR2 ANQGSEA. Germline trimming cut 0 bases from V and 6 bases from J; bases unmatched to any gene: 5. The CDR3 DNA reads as TGCAGCGTTGAAGAGGGCAGGGGGATCAATGAGCAGTTCTTC. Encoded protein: CSVEEGRGINEQFF.

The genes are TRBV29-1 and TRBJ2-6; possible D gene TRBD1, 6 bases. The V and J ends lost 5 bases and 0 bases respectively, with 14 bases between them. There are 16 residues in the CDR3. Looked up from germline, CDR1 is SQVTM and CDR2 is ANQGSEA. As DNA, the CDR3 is TGCAGCGTTCAAGGACAGTTTGCCTCTGGGGCCAACGTCCTGACTTTC. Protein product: CSVQGQFASGANVLTF.

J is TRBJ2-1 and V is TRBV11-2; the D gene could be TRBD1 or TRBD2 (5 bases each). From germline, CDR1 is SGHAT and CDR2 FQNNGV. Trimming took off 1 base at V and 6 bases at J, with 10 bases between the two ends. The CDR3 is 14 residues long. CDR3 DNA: TGTGCCAGCAGCTTAGTCACGGGGCCCAATGAGCAGTTCTTC. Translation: CASSLVTGPNEQFF.

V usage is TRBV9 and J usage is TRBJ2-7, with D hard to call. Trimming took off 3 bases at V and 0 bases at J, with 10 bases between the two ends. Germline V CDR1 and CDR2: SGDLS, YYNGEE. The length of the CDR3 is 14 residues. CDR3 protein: CASSGPQSSYEQYF. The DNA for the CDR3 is TGTGCCAGCAGCGGTCCACAAAGCTCCTACGAGCAGTACTTC.

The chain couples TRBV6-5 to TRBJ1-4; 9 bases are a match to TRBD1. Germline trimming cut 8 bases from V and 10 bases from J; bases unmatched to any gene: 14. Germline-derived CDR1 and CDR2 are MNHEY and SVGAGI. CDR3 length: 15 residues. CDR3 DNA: TGTGCCAGCCGAACAGGGGGCGCGGTTGGGGGAAAACTGTTTTTT. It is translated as CASRTGGAVGGKLFF.

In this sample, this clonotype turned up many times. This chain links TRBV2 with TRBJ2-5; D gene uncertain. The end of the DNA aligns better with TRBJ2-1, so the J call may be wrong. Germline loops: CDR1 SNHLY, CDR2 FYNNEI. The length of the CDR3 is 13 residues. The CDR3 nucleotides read TGTGCCAGCACCAAGGACGGCTTCAATGAGCAGTTCTTC. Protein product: CASTKDGFNEQFF.

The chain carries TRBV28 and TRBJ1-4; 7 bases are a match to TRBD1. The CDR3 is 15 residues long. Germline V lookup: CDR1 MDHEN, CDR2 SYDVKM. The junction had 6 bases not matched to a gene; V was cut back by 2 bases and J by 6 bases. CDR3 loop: CASSLRGDRDEKLFF. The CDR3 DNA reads TGTGCCAGCAGTTTAAGGGGGGACAGAGATGAAAAACTGTTTTTT.

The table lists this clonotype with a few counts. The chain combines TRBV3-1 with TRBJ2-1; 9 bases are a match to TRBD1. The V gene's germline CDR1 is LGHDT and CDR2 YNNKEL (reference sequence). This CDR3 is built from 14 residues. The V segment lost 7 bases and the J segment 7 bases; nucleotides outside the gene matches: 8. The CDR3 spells CASTLQGAANEQFF. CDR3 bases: TGTGCCAGCACCCTACAGGGGGCTGCAAATGAGCAGTTCTTC.

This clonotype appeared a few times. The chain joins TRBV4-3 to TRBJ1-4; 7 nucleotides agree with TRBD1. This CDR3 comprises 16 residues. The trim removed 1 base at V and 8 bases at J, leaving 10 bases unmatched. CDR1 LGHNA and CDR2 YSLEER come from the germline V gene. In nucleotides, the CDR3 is TGCGCCAGCAGCCAAGCGGAGACAGGGTATCAAGAAAAACTGTTTTTT. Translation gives CASSQAETGYQEKLFF.

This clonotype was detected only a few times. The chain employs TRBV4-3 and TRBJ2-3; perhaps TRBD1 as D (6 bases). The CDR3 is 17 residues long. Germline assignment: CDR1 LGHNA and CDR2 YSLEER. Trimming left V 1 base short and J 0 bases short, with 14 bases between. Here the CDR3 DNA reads TGCGCCAGCAGCCAAGCGGACAGCCGTGGGAGCACAGATACGCAGTATTTT. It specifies CASSQADSRGSTDTQYF.

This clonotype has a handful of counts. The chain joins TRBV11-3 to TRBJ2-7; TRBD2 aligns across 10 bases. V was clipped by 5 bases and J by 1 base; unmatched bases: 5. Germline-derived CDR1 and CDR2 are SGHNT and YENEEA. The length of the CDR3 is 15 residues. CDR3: CASSRGTSVSYEQYF. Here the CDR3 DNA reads TGTGCCAGCAGCCGGGGGACTAGCGTATCCTACGAGCAGTACTTC. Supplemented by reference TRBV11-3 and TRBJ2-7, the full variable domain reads EAGVVQSPRYKIIEKKQPVAFWCNPISGHNTLYWYLQNLGQGPELLIRYENEEAVDDSQLPKDRFSAERLKGVDSTLKIQPAELGDSAVYLCASSRGTSVSYEQYFGPGTRLTVT.

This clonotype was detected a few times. The CDR3 DNA reads as TGTGCCAGTAGTCCAGGGTGGGGCAATCAGCCCCAGCATTTT. This codes for CASSPGWGNQPQHF. The rearrangement links TRBV19 to TRBJ1-5, with D possibly TRBD1 on 5 matching bases. In germline, CDR1 is LNHDA, CDR2 SQIVND (reference sequence). The CDR3 is 14 amino acids. V was shortened by 5 bases and J by 2 bases, with 10 bases between the two germline ends.

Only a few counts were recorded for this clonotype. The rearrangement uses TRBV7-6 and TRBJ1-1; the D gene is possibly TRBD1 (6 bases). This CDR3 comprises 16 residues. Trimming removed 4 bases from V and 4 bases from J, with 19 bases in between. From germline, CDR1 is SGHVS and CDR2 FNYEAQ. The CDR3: CASSSRDGRGSTEAFF. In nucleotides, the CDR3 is TGTGCCAGCAGCTCCAGGGACGGCAGGGGAAGCACTGAAGCTTTCTTT. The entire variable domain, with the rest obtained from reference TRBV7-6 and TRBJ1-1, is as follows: GAGVSQSPRYKVTKRGQDVALRCDPISGHVSLYWYRQALGQGPEFLTYFNYEAQQDKSGLPNDRFSAERPEGSISTLTIQRTEQRDSAMYRCASSSRDGRGSTEAFFGQGTRLTVV.

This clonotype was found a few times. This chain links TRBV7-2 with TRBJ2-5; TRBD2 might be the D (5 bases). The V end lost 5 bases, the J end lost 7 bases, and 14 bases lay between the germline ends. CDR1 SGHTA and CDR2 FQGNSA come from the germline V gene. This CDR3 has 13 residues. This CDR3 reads CASSPAGLRTQYF. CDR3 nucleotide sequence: TGTGCCAGCAGCCCCGCGGGTCTGAGGACCCAGTACTTC. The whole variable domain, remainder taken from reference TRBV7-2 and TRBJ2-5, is GAGVSQSPSNKVTEKGKDVELRCDPISGHTALYWYRQSLGQGLEFLIYFQGNSAPDKSGLPSDRFSAERTGGSVSTLTIQRTQQEDSAVYLCASSPAGLRTQYFGPGTRLLVL.

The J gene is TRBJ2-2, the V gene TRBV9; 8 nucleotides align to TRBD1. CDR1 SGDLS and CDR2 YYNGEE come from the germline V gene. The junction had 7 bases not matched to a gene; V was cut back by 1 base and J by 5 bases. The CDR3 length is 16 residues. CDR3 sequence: CASSVHGQGSTGELFF. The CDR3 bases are TGTGCCAGCAGCGTACATGGACAGGGCTCAACCGGGGAGCTGTTTTTT.

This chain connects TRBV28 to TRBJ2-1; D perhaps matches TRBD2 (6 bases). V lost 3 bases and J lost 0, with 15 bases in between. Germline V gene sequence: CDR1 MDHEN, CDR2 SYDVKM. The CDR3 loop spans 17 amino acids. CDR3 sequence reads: CASSFPDYGSSYNEQFF. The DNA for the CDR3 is TGTGCCAGCAGTTTCCCGGATTACGGGAGCTCCTACAATGAGCAGTTCTTC. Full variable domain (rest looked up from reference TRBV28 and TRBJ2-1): DVKVTQSSRYLVKRTGEKVFLECVQDMDHENMFWYRQDPGLGLRLIYFSYDVKMKEKGDIPEGYSVSREKKERFSLILESASTNQTSMYLCASSFPDYGSSYNEQFFGPGTRLTVL.

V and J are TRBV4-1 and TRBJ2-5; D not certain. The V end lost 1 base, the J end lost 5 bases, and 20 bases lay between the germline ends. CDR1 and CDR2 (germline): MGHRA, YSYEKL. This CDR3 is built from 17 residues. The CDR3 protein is CASSQGFPLERTETQYF. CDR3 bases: TGCGCCAGCAGCCAAGGGTTCCCCCTAGAACGTACGGAGACCCAGTACTTC.

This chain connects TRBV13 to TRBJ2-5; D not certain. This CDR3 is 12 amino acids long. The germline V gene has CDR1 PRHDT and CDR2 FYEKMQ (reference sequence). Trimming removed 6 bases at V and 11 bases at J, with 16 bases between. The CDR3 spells CASSRSADRQYF. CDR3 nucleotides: TGTGCCAGCAGTCGCTCGGCGGATCGGCAGTACTTC. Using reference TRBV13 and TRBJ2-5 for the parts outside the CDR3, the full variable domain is AAGVIQSPRHLIKEKRETATLKCYPIPRHDTVYWYQQGPGQDPQFLISFYEKMQSDKGSIPDRFSAQQFSDYHSELNMSSLELGDSALYFCASSRSADRQYFGPGTRLLVL.

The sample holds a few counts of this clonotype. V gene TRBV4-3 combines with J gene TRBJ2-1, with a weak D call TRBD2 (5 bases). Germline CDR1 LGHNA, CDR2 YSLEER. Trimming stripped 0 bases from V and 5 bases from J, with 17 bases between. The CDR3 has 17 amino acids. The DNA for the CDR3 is TGCGCCAGCAGCCAAGATCGAGTATTGGGCGGGCACAATGAGCAGTTCTTC. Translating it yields CASSQDRVLGGHNEQFF.

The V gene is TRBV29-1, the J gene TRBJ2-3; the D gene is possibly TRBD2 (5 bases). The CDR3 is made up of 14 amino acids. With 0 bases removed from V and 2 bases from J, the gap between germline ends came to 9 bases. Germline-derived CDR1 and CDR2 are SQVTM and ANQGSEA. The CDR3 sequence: CSVEDWRATDTQYF. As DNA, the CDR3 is TGCAGCGTTGAAGATTGGCGGGCCACAGATACGCAGTATTTT.

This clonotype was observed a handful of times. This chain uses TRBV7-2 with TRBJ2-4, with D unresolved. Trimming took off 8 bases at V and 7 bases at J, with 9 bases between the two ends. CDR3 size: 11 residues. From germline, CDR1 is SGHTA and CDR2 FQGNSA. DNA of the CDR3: TGTGCCAGCTCCTCTGTGAACATTCAGTACTTC. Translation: CASSSVNIQYF.

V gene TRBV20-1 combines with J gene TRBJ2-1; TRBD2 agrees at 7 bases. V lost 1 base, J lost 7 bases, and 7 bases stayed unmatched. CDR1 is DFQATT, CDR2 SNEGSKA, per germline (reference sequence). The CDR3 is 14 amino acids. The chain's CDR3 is CSARGDYEGNEQFF. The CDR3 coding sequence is TGCAGTGCTAGAGGGGACTATGAAGGTAATGAGCAGTTCTTC.

The CDR3 nucleotides read TGCGCCAGCAGCTTGTATCCTCTAGCCCAGGGAACGGGAGTGTACAATGAGCAGTTCTTC. It specifies CASSLYPLAQGTGVYNEQFF. The V call is TRBV5-1, the J call TRBJ2-1, with D possibly being TRBD2 (6 bases). V gave up 1 base and J gave up 4 bases, with 27 bases separating them. The CDR3 sequence is 20 residues long. Looked up from germline, CDR1 is SGHRS and CDR2 is YFSETQ.